Below, 19 T cell receptor beta chains from the same sample are listed, as sequenced in a study of shared clonotypes between healthy human individuals. Sequenced by immunoSEQ multiplex PCR; TCRdb stores in-frame clones only, minus some. This table has 1.5 million to 2.5 million clones, less than 95% appearing once. The naive CD8 subset, CD45RO-negative cells positively selected for CCR7, excluded terminally differentiated effector memory CD45RA+ cells. Input material: naive CD8+ T cells sorted from blood. These receptors all stem from a young man in good health.

The V gene is TRBV4-1, the J gene TRBJ2-5, with 8 nucleotides matching TRBD1. The ends lost 4 bases at V and 5 bases at J; junction bases unmatched: 15. The CDR3 sequence is 17 residues long. Per the germline V gene, CDR1 is MGHRA and CDR2 is YSYEKL. The CDR3 region is CASSPTQGTGGGETQYF. In DNA, the CDR3 is TGCGCCAGCAGCCCAACTCAAGGGACAGGCGGCGGGGAGACCCAGTACTTC.

The chain employs TRBV28 and TRBJ1-6; a possible D gene is TRBD1 (6 bases). Trimming removed 1 base at V and 10 bases at J, with 17 bases between. This CDR3 is built from 16 residues. Germline V lookup: CDR1 MDHEN, CDR2 SYDVKM. The CDR3 region is CASSLYREQLESPLHF. CDR3 nucleotide sequence: TGTGCCAGCAGTTTATACAGGGAACAATTAGAGTCACCCCTCCACTTT.

The chain carries TRBV11-2 and TRBJ2-2; perhaps TRBD2 as D (5 bases). The germline CDR1 and CDR2 sequences are SGHAT and FQNNGV. CDR3 length: 14 residues. V lost 5 bases and J 4 bases, leaving 11 bases between the germline ends. The CDR3 sequence: CASSRTGPTGELFF. In DNA form, the CDR3 reads TGTGCCAGCAGCCGGACTGGGCCCACCGGGGAGCTGTTTTTT.

This chain links TRBV19 with TRBJ2-1, with a weak D call TRBD2 (7 bases). Trimming left V 4 bases short and J 0 bases short, with 16 bases between. The CDR3 has 17 residues. CDR1 is LNHDA and CDR2 is SQIVND in the germline V gene (reference sequence). The CDR3 sequence is CASSTDAGAHSYNEQFF. Here the CDR3 DNA reads TGTGCCAGTAGTACGGATGCGGGGGCTCACTCCTACAATGAGCAGTTCTTC.

The J gene is TRBJ1-2, the V gene TRBV6-5; 7 bases match TRBD1. The CDR3 contains 13 residues. Germline V gene lookup returns CDR1 MNHEY and CDR2 SVGAGI. After removal of 6 bases from V and 5 bases from J, the junction contained 6 bases not matched to a gene. CDR3 nucleotides: TGTGCCAGCAGGCCGGGACAGTCTTATGGCTACACCTTC. Protein product: CASRPGQSYGYTF.

This clone has a single count. The chain recombines TRBV7-9 with TRBJ2-7, with D perhaps matching TRBD1 or TRBD2 (5 bases each). The CDR3 is made up of 12 amino acids. Germline V gene lookup returns CDR1 SEHNR and CDR2 FQNEAQ (reference sequence). V was clipped by 7 bases and J by 4 bases, with 11 bases between them. The CDR3 spells CASTEGEYEQYF. DNA for the CDR3: TGTGCCAGCACCGAAGGGGAGTACGAGCAGTACTTC.

The chain has TRBV6-5 and TRBJ1-2; D unresolved. CDR1 is MNHEY and CDR2 is SVGAGI in the germline V gene. V shed 4 bases and J shed 2 bases, with 11 bases lying between them. The CDR3 runs 14 residues. The CDR3 here is CASSSNDWNYGYTF. CDR3 DNA sequence: TGTGCCAGCAGTTCGAATGACTGGAACTATGGCTACACCTTC.

The chain employs TRBV6-1 and TRBJ2-3; 9 bases align to TRBD1. The CDR3 spans 16 residues. V was clipped by 3 bases and J by 0 bases; unmatched bases: 4. Germline V gives CDR1 MNHNS, CDR2 SASEGT. The CDR3 nucleotides are TGTGCCAGCAGTGACCGGACAGGGGTTAGCACAGATACGCAGTATTTT. Amino acid sequence: CASSDRTGVSTDTQYF.

The chain couples TRBV9 to TRBJ2-7; D gene unclear. Germline V gives CDR1 SGDLS, CDR2 YYNGEE. Deletions cut 0 bases from V and 4 bases from J, with 8 bases between. The CDR3 contains 13 residues. The CDR3 DNA reads TGTGCCAGCAGCGTAGGTCATAATTACGAGCAGTACTTC. It yields the protein CASSVGHNYEQYF.

This chain uses TRBV6-1 with TRBJ1-2; D is possibly TRBD1 (6 bases). Germline CDR1 is MNHNS and CDR2 is SASEGT. The CDR3 totals 14 residues. Deletions cut 2 bases from V and 7 bases from J, with 14 bases between. The CDR3 here is CASSETGYTGGYTF. CDR3 sequence (DNA): TGTGCCAGCAGTGAAACAGGGTACACGGGTGGCTACACCTTC.

This chain joins TRBV5-8 and TRBJ2-1; D might be TRBD1 or TRBD2, each matching 5 bases. V shed 1 base and J shed 7 bases, with 15 bases lying between them. Per germline, CDR1 SGHTS and CDR2 YDEGEE. There are 15 residues in the CDR3. CDR3 region: CASSLTTSWGNEQFF. The DNA for the CDR3 is TGTGCCAGCAGCTTGACGACAAGTTGGGGGAATGAGCAGTTCTTC. Combining the CDR3 with reference TRBV5-8 and TRBJ2-1 gives the whole variable domain EAGVTQSPTHLIKTRGQQATLRCSPISGHTSVYWYQQALGLGLQFLLWYDEGEERNRGNFPPRFSGRQFPNYSSELNVNALELEDSALYLCASSLTTSWGNEQFFGPGTRLTVL.

The chain employs TRBV18 and TRBJ2-1; 10 bases fit TRBD1. The J segment lost 8 bases and the V segment lost 3 bases, leaving 10 bases of the junction unmatched. This CDR3 comprises 16 residues. The germline V gene has CDR1 KGHSH and CDR2 LQKENI. CDR3 DNA sequence: TGTGCCAGCTCACCTACCGGACAGGGGGGAATTTATGAGCAGTTCTTC. It specifies CASSPTGQGGIYEQFF.

The gene calls are TRBV27 and TRBJ1-2; TRBD1 might be the D (6 bases). The V gene's germline CDR1 is MNHEY and CDR2 SMNVEV (reference sequence). V was cut by 3 bases and J by 2 bases, with 13 bases left in between. CDR3 length equals 15 residues. The CDR3 DNA sequence: TGTGCCAGCAGTTTTTCCCCCGGGACAAACTATGGCTACACCTTC. As protein: CASSFSPGTNYGYTF.

This clone was found a few times. This chain connects TRBV10-1 to TRBJ1-2, with TRBD1 matching 8 bases. The ends lost 1 base at V and 5 bases at J; junction bases unmatched: 0. Germline V lookup: CDR1 WNHNN, CDR2 SYGVQD (reference sequence). CDR3 size: 13 residues. DNA of the CDR3: TGCGCCAGCAGTGAGTGGACAGGGTATGGCTACACCTTC. Protein product: CASSEWTGYGYTF.

V usage is TRBV25-1 and J usage is TRBJ2-5; D is possibly TRBD1 (5 bases). Germline V gives CDR1 MGHDK, CDR2 SYGVNS. Trimming took off 2 bases at V and 2 bases at J, with 6 bases between the two ends. The CDR3 runs to 13 residues. CDR3 region: CASSENRQETQYF. The CDR3 region has the DNA TGTGCCAGCAGTGAAAACAGGCAAGAGACCCAGTACTTC.

The genes are TRBV7-8 and TRBJ1-1; D possibly corresponds to TRBD1 (5 bases). V was cut by 5 bases and J by 4 bases, with 14 bases left in between. Per germline, CDR1 SGHVS and CDR2 FQNEAQ. The CDR3 sequence is 14 residues long. This CDR3 is CASSGRTGVTEAFF. As DNA, the CDR3 is TGTGCCAGCAGCGGGAGGACGGGGGTCACTGAAGCTTTCTTT.

Notes on this clone: Within the sample, other DNA sequences also encode this same CDR3. The genes are TRBV5-4 and TRBJ2-7; no clear D gene. Germline V lookup: CDR1 SGHNT, CDR2 YYREEE (reference sequence). Trimming took 4 bases from V and 1 from J, leaving 9 bases between them. The CDR3 contains 13 residues. The CDR3 here is CASSHGPSYEQYF. CDR3 nucleotide sequence: TGTGCCAGCAGCCACGGGCCTTCCTACGAGCAGTACTTC.

V is TRBV7-9 and J is TRBJ2-7; TRBD1 aligns across 7 bases. CDR1 and CDR2 from the germline V gene are SEHNR and FQNEAQ (reference sequence). There are 16 residues in the CDR3. V was clipped by 0 bases and J by 3 bases; unmatched bases: 8. In DNA, the CDR3 is TGTGCCAGCAGCTTAGCTACAGGGGCTACTTTCTACGAGCAGTACTTC. Translating gives CASSLATGATFYEQYF. Together with reference TRBV7-9 and TRBJ2-7, the CDR3 gives the full variable domain: DTGVSQNPRHKITKRGQNVTFRCDPISEHNRLYWYRQTLGQGPEFLTYFQNEAQLEKSRLLSDRFSAERPKGSFSTLEIQRTEQGDSAMYLCASSLATGATFYEQYFGPGTRLTVT.

The V and J genes are TRBV11-2 and TRBJ1-5, with no clear D. Germline CDR1 SGHAT, CDR2 FQNNGV. The CDR3 is 15 amino acids. The V gene lost 1 base and the J gene lost 9 bases, with 16 bases spanning the gap. The CDR3 nucleotides read TGTGCCAGCAGCTTAGTTGTCGGTCTGGTGGGGCCCCAGCATTTT. Its translation: CASSLVVGLVGPQHF. Based on the CDR3 plus reference TRBV11-2 and TRBJ1-5, the full variable domain is EAGVAQSPRYKIIEKRQSVAFWCNPISGHATLYWYQQILGQGPKLLIQFQNNGVVDDSQLPKDRFSAERLKGVDSTLKIQPAKLEDSAVYLCASSLVVGLVGPQHFGDGTRLSIL.